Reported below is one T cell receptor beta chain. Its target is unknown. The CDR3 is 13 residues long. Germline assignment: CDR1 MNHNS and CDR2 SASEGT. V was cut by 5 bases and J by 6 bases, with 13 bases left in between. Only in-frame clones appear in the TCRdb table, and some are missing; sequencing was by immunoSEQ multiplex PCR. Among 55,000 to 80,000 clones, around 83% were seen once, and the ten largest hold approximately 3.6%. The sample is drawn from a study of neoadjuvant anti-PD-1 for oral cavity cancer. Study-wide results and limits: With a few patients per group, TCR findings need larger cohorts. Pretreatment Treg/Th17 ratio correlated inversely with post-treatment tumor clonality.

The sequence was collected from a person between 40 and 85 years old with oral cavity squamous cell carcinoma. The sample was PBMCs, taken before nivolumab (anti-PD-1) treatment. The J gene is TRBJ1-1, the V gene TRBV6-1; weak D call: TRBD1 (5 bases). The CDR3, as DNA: TGTGCCAGCAGTCCGCGCGGGGGGTCTGAAGCTTTCTTT. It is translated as CASSPRGGSEAFF.